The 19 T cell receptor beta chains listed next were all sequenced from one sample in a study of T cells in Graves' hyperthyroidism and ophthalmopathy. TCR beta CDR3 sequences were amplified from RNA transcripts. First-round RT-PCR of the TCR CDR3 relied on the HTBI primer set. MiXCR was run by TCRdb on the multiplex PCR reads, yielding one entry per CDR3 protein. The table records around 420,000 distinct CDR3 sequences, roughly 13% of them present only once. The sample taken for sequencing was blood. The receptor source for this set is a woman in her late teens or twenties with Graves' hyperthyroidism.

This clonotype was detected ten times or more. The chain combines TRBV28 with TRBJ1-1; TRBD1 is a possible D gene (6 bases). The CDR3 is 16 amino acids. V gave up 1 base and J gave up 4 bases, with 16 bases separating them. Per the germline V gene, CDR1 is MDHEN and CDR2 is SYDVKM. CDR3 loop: CASSLFRGGGITEAFF. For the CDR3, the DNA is TGTGCCAGCAGTTTATTCCGAGGGGGGGGGATCACTGAAGCTTTCTTT.

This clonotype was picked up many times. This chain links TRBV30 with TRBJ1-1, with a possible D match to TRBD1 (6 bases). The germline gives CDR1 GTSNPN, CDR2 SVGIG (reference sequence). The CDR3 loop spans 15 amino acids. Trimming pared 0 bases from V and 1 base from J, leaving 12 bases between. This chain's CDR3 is CAWSVRGAGNTEAFF. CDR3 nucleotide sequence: TGTGCCTGGAGTGTAAGGGGGGCTGGGAACACTGAAGCTTTCTTT.

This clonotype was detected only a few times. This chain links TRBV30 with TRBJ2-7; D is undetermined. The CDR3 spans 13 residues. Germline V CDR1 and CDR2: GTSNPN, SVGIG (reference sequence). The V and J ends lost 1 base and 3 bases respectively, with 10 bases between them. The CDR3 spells CAWSEVKDYEQYF. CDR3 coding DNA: TGTGCCTGGAGTGAGGTGAAAGACTACGAGCAGTACTTC.

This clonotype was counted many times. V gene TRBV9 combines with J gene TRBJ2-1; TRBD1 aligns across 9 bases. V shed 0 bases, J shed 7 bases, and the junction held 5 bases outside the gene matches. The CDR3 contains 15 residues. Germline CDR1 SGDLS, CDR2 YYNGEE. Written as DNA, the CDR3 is TGTGCCAGCAGCGTAGCGAGCGGGACAGGGAATGAGCAGTTCTTC. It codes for CASSVASGTGNEQFF. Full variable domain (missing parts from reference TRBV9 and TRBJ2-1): DSGVTQTPKHLITATGQRVTLRCSPRSGDLSVYWYQQSLDQGLQFLIQYYNGEERAKGNILERFSAQQFPDLHSELNLSSLELGDSALYFCASSVASGTGNEQFFGPGTRLTVL.

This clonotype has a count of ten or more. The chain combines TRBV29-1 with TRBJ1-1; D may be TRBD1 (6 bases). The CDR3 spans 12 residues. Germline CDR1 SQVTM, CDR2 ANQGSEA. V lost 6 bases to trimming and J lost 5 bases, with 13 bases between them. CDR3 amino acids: CSVRGGGTEAFF. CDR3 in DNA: TGCAGCGTGAGGGGGGGCGGGACTGAAGCTTTCTTT.

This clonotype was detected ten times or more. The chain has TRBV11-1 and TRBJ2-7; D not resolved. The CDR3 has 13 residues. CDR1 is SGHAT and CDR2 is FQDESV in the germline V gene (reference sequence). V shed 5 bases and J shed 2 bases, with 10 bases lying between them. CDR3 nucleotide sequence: TGTGCCAGCAGCCCCCGTGAGGCCTACGAGCAGTACTTC. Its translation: CASSPREAYEQYF.

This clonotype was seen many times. In DNA, the CDR3 is TGTGCCAGCAGTTACGGGACAGCTTATCAGCCCCAGCATTTT. This encodes CASSYGTAYQPQHF. The chain combines TRBV6-2 or TRBV6-3 with TRBJ1-5; 7 bases align to TRBD1. Germline CDR1 is MNHEY and CDR2 is SVGEGT. CDR3 length: 14 amino acids. V was clipped by 2 bases and J by 5 bases; unmatched bases: 3.

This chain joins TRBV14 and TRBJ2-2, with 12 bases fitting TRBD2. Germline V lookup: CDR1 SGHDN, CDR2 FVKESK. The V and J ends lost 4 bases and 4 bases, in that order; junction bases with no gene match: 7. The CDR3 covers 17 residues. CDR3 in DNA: TGTGCCAGCAGCCGAGATCAGACTAGCGGGAGCACCGGGGAGCTGTTTTTT. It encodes CASSRDQTSGSTGELFF.

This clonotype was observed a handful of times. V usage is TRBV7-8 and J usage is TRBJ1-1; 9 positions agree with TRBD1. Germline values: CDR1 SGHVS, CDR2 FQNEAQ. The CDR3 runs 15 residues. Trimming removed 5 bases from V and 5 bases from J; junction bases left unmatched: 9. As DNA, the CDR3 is TGTGCCAGCAGCCCACCGGACAGGGGTAGGACTGAAGCTTTCTTT. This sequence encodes CASSPPDRGRTEAFF. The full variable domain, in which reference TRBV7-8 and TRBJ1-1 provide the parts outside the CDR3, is GAGVSQSPRYKVAKRGQDVALRCDPISGHVSLFWYQQALGQGPEFLTYFQNEAQLDKSGLPSDRFFAERPEGSVSTLKIQRTQQEDSAVYLCASSPPDRGRTEAFFGQGTRLTVV.

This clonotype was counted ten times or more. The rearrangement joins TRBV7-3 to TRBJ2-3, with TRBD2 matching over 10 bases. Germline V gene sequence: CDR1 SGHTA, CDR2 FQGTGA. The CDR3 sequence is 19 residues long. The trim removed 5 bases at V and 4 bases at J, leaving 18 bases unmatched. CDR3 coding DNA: TGTGCCAGCAGCCCACGCCCCACAGCGGGAGGGCACTTTGCAGATACGCAGTATTTT. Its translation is CASSPRPTAGGHFADTQYF. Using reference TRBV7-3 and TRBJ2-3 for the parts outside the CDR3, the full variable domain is GAGVSQTPSNKVTEKGKYVELRCDPISGHTALYWYRQSLGQGPEFLIYFQGTGAADDSGLPNDRFFAVRPEGSVSTLKIQRTERGDSAVYLCASSPRPTAGGHFADTQYFGPGTRLTVL.

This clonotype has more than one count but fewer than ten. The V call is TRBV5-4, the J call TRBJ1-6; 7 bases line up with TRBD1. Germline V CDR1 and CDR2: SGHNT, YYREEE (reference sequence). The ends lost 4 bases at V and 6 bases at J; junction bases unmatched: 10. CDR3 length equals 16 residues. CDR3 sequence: CASSPRTGTVNSPLHF. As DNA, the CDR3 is TGTGCCAGCAGCCCCCGAACCGGGACAGTTAATTCACCCCTCCACTTT.

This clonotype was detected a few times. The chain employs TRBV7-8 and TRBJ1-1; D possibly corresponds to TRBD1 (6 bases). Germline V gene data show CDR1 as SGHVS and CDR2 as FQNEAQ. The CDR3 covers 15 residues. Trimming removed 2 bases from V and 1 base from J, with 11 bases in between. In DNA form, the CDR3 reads TGTGCCAGCAGCTTATTAAGGGGGGGGAACACTGAAGCTTTCTTT. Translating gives CASSLLRGGNTEAFF.

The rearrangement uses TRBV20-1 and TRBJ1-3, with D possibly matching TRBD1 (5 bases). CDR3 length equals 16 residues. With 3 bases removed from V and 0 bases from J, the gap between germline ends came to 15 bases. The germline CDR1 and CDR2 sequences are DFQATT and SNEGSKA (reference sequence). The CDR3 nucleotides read TGCAGTGCTAGCACACGAACGGGGGGCTCTGGAAACACCATATATTTT. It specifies CSASTRTGGSGNTIYF.

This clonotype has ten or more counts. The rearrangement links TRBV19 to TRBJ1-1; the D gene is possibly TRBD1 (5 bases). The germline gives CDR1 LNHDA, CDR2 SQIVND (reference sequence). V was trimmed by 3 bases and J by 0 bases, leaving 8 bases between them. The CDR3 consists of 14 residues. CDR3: CASSIVGLNTEAFF. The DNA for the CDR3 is TGTGCCAGTAGTATTGTGGGGCTGAACACTGAAGCTTTCTTT. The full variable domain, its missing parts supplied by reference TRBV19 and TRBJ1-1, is DGGITQSPKYLFRKEGQNVTLSCEQNLNHDAMYWYRQDPGQGLRLIYYSQIVNDFQKGDIAEGYSVSREKKESFPLTVTSAQKNPTAFYLCASSIVGLNTEAFFGQGTRLTVV.

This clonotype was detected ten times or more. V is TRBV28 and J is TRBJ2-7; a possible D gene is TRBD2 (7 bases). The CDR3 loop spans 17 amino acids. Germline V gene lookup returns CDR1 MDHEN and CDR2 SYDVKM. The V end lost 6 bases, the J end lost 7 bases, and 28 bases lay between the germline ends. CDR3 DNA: TGTGCCAGCAGGTCCACAGGGTTGGCGCGGGAGTTGGGGGAGCAGTACTTC. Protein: CASRSTGLARELGEQYF.

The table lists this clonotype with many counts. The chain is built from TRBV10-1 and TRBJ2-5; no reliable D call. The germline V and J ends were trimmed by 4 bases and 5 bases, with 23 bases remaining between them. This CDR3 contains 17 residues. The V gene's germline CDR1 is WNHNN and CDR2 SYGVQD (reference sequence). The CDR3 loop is CASSVLLGRHPGETQYF. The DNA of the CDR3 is TGCGCCAGCAGTGTTCTTCTTGGGCGACATCCCGGGGAGACCCAGTACTTC.

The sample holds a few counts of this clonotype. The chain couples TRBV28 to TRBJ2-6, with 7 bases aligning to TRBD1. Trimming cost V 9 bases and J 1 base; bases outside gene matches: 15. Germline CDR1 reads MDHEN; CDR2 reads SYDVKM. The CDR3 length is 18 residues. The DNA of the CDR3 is TGTGCCAGAGCGAGAGCCGGGACAGCTTTGTCTGGGGCCAACGTCCTGACTTTC. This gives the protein CARARAGTALSGANVLTF.

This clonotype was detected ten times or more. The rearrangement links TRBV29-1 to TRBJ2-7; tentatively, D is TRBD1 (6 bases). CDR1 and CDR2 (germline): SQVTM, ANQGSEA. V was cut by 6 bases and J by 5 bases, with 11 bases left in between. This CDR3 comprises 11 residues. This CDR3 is CSVVRDNEQYF. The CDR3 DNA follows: TGCAGCGTCGTAAGGGACAACGAGCAGTACTTC.

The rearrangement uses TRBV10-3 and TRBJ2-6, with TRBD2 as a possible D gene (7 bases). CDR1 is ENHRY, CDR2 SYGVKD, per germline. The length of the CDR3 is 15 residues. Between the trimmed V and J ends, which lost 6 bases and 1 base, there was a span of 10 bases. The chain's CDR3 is CAISEGGSGANVLTF. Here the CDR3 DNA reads TGTGCCATCAGCGAGGGGGGGTCTGGGGCCAACGTCCTGACTTTC.